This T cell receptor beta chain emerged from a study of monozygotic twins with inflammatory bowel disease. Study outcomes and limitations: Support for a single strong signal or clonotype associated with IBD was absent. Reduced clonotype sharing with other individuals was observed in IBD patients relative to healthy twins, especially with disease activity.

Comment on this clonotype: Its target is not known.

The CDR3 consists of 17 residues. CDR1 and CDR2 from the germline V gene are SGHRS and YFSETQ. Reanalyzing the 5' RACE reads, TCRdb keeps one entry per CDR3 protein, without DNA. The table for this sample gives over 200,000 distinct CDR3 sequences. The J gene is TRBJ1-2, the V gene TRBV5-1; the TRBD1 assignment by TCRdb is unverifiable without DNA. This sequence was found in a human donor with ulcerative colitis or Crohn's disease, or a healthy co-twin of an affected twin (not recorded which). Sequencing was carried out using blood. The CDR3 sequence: CASSFTAYTGADYGYTF.